This T cell receptor beta chain derives from a study of T cell responses to AZD1222 COVID-19 vaccine. General study findings and limits: CD4 TCRs associated with vaccination spanned spike, dominating at 160-218 and 743-854. The reported proportion of spike-specific TCRs targeting unmutated variant regions was nearly half. In a largely white British group with more females than males, clonal diversity was possibly underestimated.

Generated by immunoSEQ multiplex PCR, the TCRdb table keeps only in-frame clones and is missing some. Among 20,000 to 30,000 clones listed, just over 85% were seen once. Points on this clone: The antigen is undetermined.

The V end lost 3 bases, the J end lost 9 bases, and 14 bases lay between the germline ends. Germline V gives CDR1 LNHDA, CDR2 SQIVND (reference sequence). The CDR3 is made up of 13 amino acids. This material consisted of peripheral blood, taken 28 days after the second AZD1222 dose. The chain links TRBV19 to TRBJ1-1, with no clear D. The sequence was obtained from an adult who received the AZD1222 COVID-19 vaccine. The CDR3 here is CASSIHREAQAFF. The CDR3 DNA reads as TGTGCCAGTAGTATCCACCGGGAGGCCCAAGCTTTCTTT.